The next 17 T cell receptor beta chains were all read from a single sample in a study of shared clonotypes between healthy human individuals. The repertoire was sequenced with immunoSEQ multiplex PCR; TCRdb's copy has only in-frame clones and lacks some. In the table there are about 680,000 clones, 72% of which are singletons. The specimen was memory CD4+ T cells sorted from blood. Subset reported: CD45RA-negative fraction. These receptor sequences come from a woman aged 25 to 39 in good health.

The chain is built from TRBV5-6 and TRBJ2-1; no clear D. The germline V and J ends were trimmed by 1 base and 7 bases, with 6 bases remaining between them. Germline assignment: CDR1 SGHDT and CDR2 YYEEEE. This CDR3 has 12 residues. Here the CDR3 DNA reads TGTGCCAGCAGCTTGTATAAGAATGAGCAGTTCTTC. Its protein is CASSLYKNEQFF.

J is TRBJ2-1 and V is TRBV5-4, with D possibly being TRBD1 (6 bases). The CDR3 totals 13 residues. V lost 4 bases, J lost 10 bases, and 15 bases lay in between. CDR1 and CDR2 (germline): SGHNT, YYREEE (reference sequence). CDR3: CASSHPQGPEQFF. CDR3 in DNA: TGTGCCAGCAGCCACCCACAGGGACCCGAGCAGTTCTTC.

J is TRBJ2-5 and V is TRBV28, with 10 bases aligning to TRBD2. V shed 6 bases, J shed 4 bases, and the junction held 8 bases outside the gene matches. Germline-derived CDR1 and CDR2 are MDHEN and SYDVKM. This CDR3 is built from 15 residues. In nucleotides, the CDR3 is TGTGCCAGCAGACGAGCGGGAGGGCCGGGAGAGACCCAGTACTTC. Translation: CASRRAGGPGETQYF. The whole variable domain, filled in from reference TRBV28 and TRBJ2-5, reads DVKVTQSSRYLVKRTGEKVFLECVQDMDHENMFWYRQDPGLGLRLIYFSYDVKMKEKGDIPEGYSVSREKKERFSLILESASTNQTSMYLCASRRAGGPGETQYFGPGTRLLVL.

V and J are TRBV11-2 and TRBJ2-7; TRBD2 aligns across 7 bases. This CDR3 contains 16 residues. Germline V gives CDR1 SGHAT, CDR2 FQNNGV. V gave up 5 bases and J gave up 5 bases; unmatched junction bases: 15. The chain's CDR3 is CASSQRRGRGLDEQYF. CDR3 DNA sequence: TGTGCCAGCAGCCAACGGCGAGGGAGGGGATTAGACGAGCAGTACTTC.

The chain couples TRBV29-1 to TRBJ2-1; D might be TRBD2 (5 bases). The CDR3 is made up of 13 amino acids. Germline CDR1 is SQVTM and CDR2 is ANQGSEA. The V end lost 7 bases, the J end lost 5 bases, and 15 bases lay between the germline ends. This chain's CDR3 is CSARTLAHNEQFF. In DNA form, the CDR3 reads TGCAGCGCTCGGACTCTCGCCCACAATGAGCAGTTCTTC.

This clone was recorded at least ten times. This chain links TRBV7-8 with TRBJ1-2, with D uncertain. Germline CDR1 reads SGHVS; CDR2 reads FQNEAQ. V shed 1 base and J shed 1 base, with 10 bases lying between them. The CDR3 has 15 residues. CDR3 region: CASSLESGNNYGYTF. CDR3 sequence (DNA): TGTGCCAGCAGCTTAGAGTCGGGCAATAACTATGGCTACACCTTC.

The rearrangement joins TRBV4-1 to TRBJ2-7; TRBD2 might be the D (5 bases). The length of the CDR3 is 15 residues. The V end lost 0 bases, the J end lost 2 bases, and 11 bases lay between the germline ends. Germline CDR1 reads MGHRA; CDR2 reads YSYEKL. CDR3: CASSQDATRAYEQYF. The DNA of the CDR3 is TGCGCCAGCAGCCAAGATGCTACGCGGGCCTACGAGCAGTACTTC.

The chain uses TRBV7-5 and TRBJ2-7; the DNA was not compared with TRBD2, the D call given in the table. TRBV7-5 is reported as a pseudogene. This CDR3 is 15 amino acids long. CDR3 DNA sequence: TGTGTCAGAAGCTTAGAGGTAGCGGGAGCCCACGAGCAGTACTTC. It specifies CVRSLEVAGAHEQYF.

This chain uses TRBV5-1 with TRBJ2-5; D ambiguous. Germline V gives CDR1 SGHRS, CDR2 YFSETQ. Trimming shortened V by 4 bases and J by 4 bases, and 14 bases separated the two germline ends. This CDR3 is built from 14 residues. For the CDR3, the DNA is TGCGCCAGCAGCCCAGACAACGAGTTAGAGACCCAGTACTTC. As protein: CASSPDNELETQYF.

The chain uses TRBV13 and TRBJ2-1, with D maybe TRBD1 (5 bases). CDR3 length equals 15 residues. With 2 bases removed from V and 9 bases from J, the gap between germline ends came to 17 bases. CDR1 and CDR2 (germline): PRHDT, FYEKMQ (reference sequence). CDR3 in amino acids: CASSLLALWGGEQFF. The CDR3, as DNA: TGTGCCAGCAGCTTACTTGCCCTATGGGGCGGTGAGCAGTTCTTC.

J is TRBJ1-1 and V is TRBV15; D unresolved. V dropped 0 bases and J dropped 1 base, with 12 bases sitting between them. This CDR3 has 16 amino acids. CDR1 is LNHNV, CDR2 YYDKDF, per germline (reference sequence). CDR3 amino acids: CATSRDFEGGNTEAFF. The DNA of the CDR3 is TGTGCCACCAGCAGAGATTTTGAGGGCGGGAACACTGAAGCTTTCTTT.

The J gene is TRBJ2-7, the V gene TRBV6-1; no clear D gene. The CDR3 runs 12 residues. V lost 3 bases and J lost 1, with 4 bases in between. CDR1 is MNHNS, CDR2 SASEGT, per germline. CDR3 sequence: CASSEPSYEQYF. In nucleotides, the CDR3 is TGTGCCAGCAGTGAGCCGTCCTACGAGCAGTACTTC.

The genes are TRBV11-3 and TRBJ2-3; 7 bases fit TRBD2. The V segment lost 1 base and the J segment 1 base; nucleotides outside the gene matches: 5. This CDR3 has 16 amino acids. The germline CDR1 and CDR2 sequences are SGHNT and YENEEA. In DNA, the CDR3 is TGTGCCAGCAGCTTAGGGGGAGGGCCCGGCACAGATACGCAGTATTTT. Its translation: CASSLGGGPGTDTQYF.

V usage is TRBV28 and J usage is TRBJ1-5, with 9 bases fitting TRBD1. Losses at the gene ends were 4 bases for V and 5 bases for J; bases not matched to a gene: 3. The CDR3 totals 14 residues. Germline CDR1 is MDHEN and CDR2 is SYDVKM. In nucleotides, the CDR3 is TGTGCCAGCAGTTCTACAGGGGGCTATCAGCCCCAGCATTTT. This codes for CASSSTGGYQPQHF.

Notes on this clone: This sample also contains other DNA sequences that code for the same CDR3. The V call is TRBV2, the J call TRBJ1-5; no clear D gene. Trimming stripped 6 bases from V and 1 base from J, with 7 bases between. The CDR3 runs 13 residues. Germline lookup yields CDR1 SNHLY and CDR2 FYNNEI. The CDR3 protein is CASRRESNQPQHF. For the CDR3, the DNA is TGTGCCAGCAGGAGGGAAAGCAATCAGCCCCAGCATTTT.

In regard to this clone: The same CDR3 can be traced to other DNA sequences in this sample. The chain is built from TRBV5-1 and TRBJ1-1; D is unresolved. V was cut by 1 base and J by 0 bases, with 10 bases left in between. Germline CDR1 and CDR2: SGHRS and YFSETQ. The CDR3 spans 15 residues. The DNA of the CDR3 is TGCGCCAGCAGCTTGATAAGTAATTTGAACACTGAAGCTTTCTTT. Its translation: CASSLISNLNTEAFF.

The chain couples TRBV7-2 to TRBJ1-2; 8 positions agree with TRBD1. The CDR3 runs to 13 residues. Losses at the gene ends were 5 bases for V and 7 bases for J; bases not matched to a gene: 6. Germline V gene sequence: CDR1 SGHTA, CDR2 FQGNSA. The CDR3 sequence: CASSRDRNFGYTF. Here the CDR3 DNA reads TGTGCCAGCAGCCGGGACAGGAATTTTGGCTACACCTTC.